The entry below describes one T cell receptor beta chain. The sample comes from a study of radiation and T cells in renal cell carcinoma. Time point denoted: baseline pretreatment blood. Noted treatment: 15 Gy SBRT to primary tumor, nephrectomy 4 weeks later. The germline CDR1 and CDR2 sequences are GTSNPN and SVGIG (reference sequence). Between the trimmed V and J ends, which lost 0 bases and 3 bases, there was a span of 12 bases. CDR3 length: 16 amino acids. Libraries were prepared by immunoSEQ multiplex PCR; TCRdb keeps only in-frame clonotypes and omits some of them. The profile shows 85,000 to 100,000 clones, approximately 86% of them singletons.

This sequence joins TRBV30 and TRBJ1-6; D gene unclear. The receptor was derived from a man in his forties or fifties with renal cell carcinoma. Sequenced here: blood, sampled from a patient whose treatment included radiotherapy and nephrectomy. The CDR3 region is CAWSVPEELYNSPLHF. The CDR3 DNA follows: TGTGCCTGGAGTGTACCGGAGGAACTCTATAATTCACCCCTCCACTTT.